Shown below are 29 T cell receptor beta chains from a single sample sequenced in a study of T cells in Graves' hyperthyroidism and ophthalmopathy. Amplified TCR beta CDR3 regions came from RNA transcripts. During a first-round RT-PCR of the TCR CDR3, the HTBI primer set was used. Via MiXCR, TCRdb re-called the multiplex PCR reads, giving one row per CDR3 protein. The repertoire includes hundreds of thousands of distinct CDR3 sequences, more than 14% of them detected once, and 12% sits in the top ten. The sequencing input was blood. Every receptor here comes from a woman aged 45-59 years with Graves' ophthalmopathy.

Regarding this clonotype: The junction does not match germline at one end; this may be a read error. DNA of the CDR3: TGTGCCAGCAGCTTAGGACTAGCGGGATCCTACGAGCGGTACTTC. Protein: CASSLGLAGSYERYF. This chain uses TRBV7-6 with TRBJ2-7, with 11 positions matching TRBD2. The germline V gene encodes CDR1 SGHVS and CDR2 FNYEAQ. This CDR3 spans 15 amino acids.

Ten or more counts support this clonotype. CDR3 coding DNA: TGTGCCAGCAGCCCCAGACTAGACAATGAGCAGTTCTTC. Its protein product is CASSPRLDNEQFF. The chain employs TRBV7-8 and TRBJ2-1, with TRBD2 as a possible D gene (6 bases). The CDR3 consists of 13 residues. CDR1 is SGHVS, CDR2 FQNEAQ, per germline. The V gene lost 5 bases and the J gene lost 5 bases, with 10 bases spanning the gap.

This clonotype was detected many times. The chain recombines TRBV4-2 with TRBJ2-7; TRBD2 matches 10 bases. The J segment lost 2 bases and the V segment lost 1 base, leaving 2 bases of the junction unmatched. In germline, CDR1 is LGHNA, CDR2 YNFKEQ. CDR3 length equals 15 residues. Here the CDR3 DNA reads TGTGCCAGCAGCCAAGTTGGGACTAGCGCCTACGAGCAGTACTTC. Its protein is CASSQVGTSAYEQYF.

The rearrangement uses TRBV20-1 and TRBJ1-2; possibly TRBD1 for D (6 bases). This CDR3 has 13 residues. The V end lost 2 bases, the J end lost 4 bases, and 11 bases lay between the germline ends. CDR1 is DFQATT, CDR2 SNEGSKA, per germline (reference sequence). CDR3 sequence reads: CSARNKGGYGYTF. For the CDR3, the DNA is TGCAGTGCTAGAAACAAGGGGGGCTATGGCTACACCTTC.

This clonotype was picked up many times. V usage is TRBV7-2 and J usage is TRBJ1-5, with no clear D. V lost 1 base and J lost 5, with 12 bases in between. CDR1 is SGHTA, CDR2 FQGNSA, per germline. The CDR3 totals 15 residues. The CDR3 reads CASSLVSGSYQPQHF. The DNA of the CDR3 is TGTGCCAGCAGCTTAGTGTCAGGATCTTATCAGCCCCAGCATTTT.

This clonotype has ten or more counts. The chain recombines TRBV28 with TRBJ2-4; 9 bases align to TRBD1. In germline, CDR1 is MDHEN, CDR2 SYDVKM. The J segment lost 6 bases and the V segment lost 9 bases, leaving 12 bases of the junction unmatched. The CDR3 covers 15 residues. The CDR3 loop reads CASRSAGQGRNIQYF. CDR3 bases: TGTGCCAGTCGGTCGGCGGGACAGGGCAGAAACATTCAGTACTTC.

In this sample, this clonotype turned up many times. This sequence joins TRBV2 and TRBJ2-1; 13 bases align to TRBD2. The CDR3 totals 18 residues. Per germline, CDR1 SNHLY and CDR2 FYNNEI. V trimming: 2 bases; J trimming: 0 bases; junction bases outside the gene matches: 4. As DNA, the CDR3 is TGTGCCAGCAGTGAAAGTTGGACTAGCGGGAGCTCCTACAATGAGCAGTTCTTC. This translates into CASSESWTSGSSYNEQFF.

In this sample, this clonotype turned up a few times. This chain connects TRBV27 to TRBJ2-5; 13 positions match TRBD2. CDR1 and CDR2 from the germline V gene are MNHEY and SMNVEV (reference sequence). The junction had 8 bases not matched to a gene; V was cut back by 5 bases and J by 5 bases. The CDR3 is 16 residues long. The DNA of the CDR3 is TGTGCCAGCAGTCCCGAGACTAGCGGGAGGAGGGAGACCCAGTACTTC. Residues: CASSPETSGRRETQYF.

This clonotype was counted many times. The V call is TRBV20-1, the J call TRBJ2-5, with TRBD2 matching 14 bases. Germline assignment: CDR1 DFQATT and CDR2 SNEGSKA (reference sequence). V lost 1 base, J lost 5 bases, and 6 bases stayed unmatched. The CDR3 runs to 16 residues. CDR3 in amino acids: CSARAGLAGGPETQYF. CDR3 DNA: TGCAGTGCTAGAGCAGGACTAGCGGGAGGACCTGAGACCCAGTACTTC.

Note on this clonotype: One base away lies a much larger clone, so this may be a sequencing read error. The DNA of the CDR3 is TGTGCCAGCGGCTTACAGCAACCCCCGGCTAGCGGGAGCAATGAGCAGTTCTTC. Amino acids: CASGLQQPPASGSNEQFF. The rearrangement links TRBV7-6 to TRBJ2-1, with 10 nucleotides matching TRBD2. CDR1 and CDR2 (germline): SGHVS, FNYEAQ. The CDR3 spans 18 residues.

This clonotype was counted ten times or more. The chain uses TRBV29-1 and TRBJ2-1, with TRBD2 matching 8 bases. In germline, CDR1 is SQVTM, CDR2 ANQGSEA. J lost 6 bases, V lost 3 bases, and 7 bases had no gene match. The CDR3 is 14 residues long. CDR3 DNA sequence: TGCAGCGTTGACCCGGGAGGGCACTCCAATGAGCAGTTCTTC. Protein: CSVDPGGHSNEQFF.

This clonotype came up a few times. The gene calls are TRBV25-1 and TRBJ1-4; D is undetermined. The CDR3 is made up of 14 amino acids. The germline CDR1 and CDR2 sequences are MGHDK and SYGVNS. Trimming took off 6 bases at V and 2 bases at J, with 10 bases between the two ends. CDR3 sequence: CASRPPLTNEKLFF. CDR3 bases: TGTGCCAGCAGGCCCCCTTTGACTAATGAAAAACTGTTTTTT.

In this sample, this clonotype turned up many times. The genes are TRBV4-2 and TRBJ2-1; 12 bases agree with TRBD1. Trimming cost V 6 bases and J 8 bases; bases outside gene matches: 2. This CDR3 contains 13 residues. Germline CDR1 LGHNA, CDR2 YNFKEQ. In nucleotides, the CDR3 is TGTGCCAGCAGGGGACAGGGGGCAGATGAGCAGTTCTTC. Protein sequence: CASRGQGADEQFF.

This clonotype has ten or more counts. The chain couples TRBV12-3 or TRBV12-4 to TRBJ2-1; 13 bases line up with TRBD2. J lost 6 bases, V lost 4 bases, and 18 bases had no gene match. The length of the CDR3 is 20 residues. The CDR3 nucleotides read TGTGCCAGCAGTTCGAAAACTAGCGGGAGGGCCCTCGGTTTGGTCAATGAGCAGTTCTTC. The encoded protein is CASSSKTSGRALGLVNEQFF.

In the case of this clonotype: The CDR3 end shows no conserved phenylalanine or tryptophan, and so a read error is likely. The V gene is TRBV3-1, the J gene TRBJ2-1; 10 nucleotides align to TRBD2. With 4 bases clipped from V and 10 bases from J, the junction kept 19 bases outside the gene matches. Per the germline V gene, CDR1 is LGHDT and CDR2 is YNNKEL (reference sequence). The CDR3 extends over 18 amino acids. CDR3 sequence: CASSPWGSGRASLQEQFL. The DNA for the CDR3 is TGTGCCAGCAGCCCCTGGGGAAGCGGGAGGGCCTCCCTACAGGAGCAGTTCCTC.

This clonotype was observed a handful of times. CDR3 DNA sequence: TGTGCCAGCGTGGGGACTAGCGGGAGATCTGAGCAGTTCTTC. Translated, it gives CASVGTSGRSEQFF. The chain uses TRBV2 and TRBJ2-1; 14 bases align to TRBD2. J lost 9 bases, V lost 8 bases, and 6 bases had no gene match. The CDR3 runs 14 residues. CDR1 and CDR2 (germline): SNHLY, FYNNEI. Filled out from reference TRBV2 and TRBJ2-1, the complete variable domain reads EPEVTQTPSHQVTQMGQEVILRCVPISNHLYFYWYRQILGQKVEFLVSFYNNEISEKSEIFDDQFSVERPDGSNFTLKIRSTKLEDSAMYFCASVGTSGRSEQFFGPGTRLTVL.

This clonotype was recorded many times. The rearrangement links TRBV29-1 to TRBJ2-7; D may be TRBD1 (6 bases). The CDR3 contains 12 residues. Germline V gives CDR1 SQVTM, CDR2 ANQGSEA. Trimming pared 7 bases from V and 3 bases from J, leaving 13 bases between. Here the CDR3 reads CSAYKDSYEQYF. The CDR3 nucleotides are TGCAGCGCCTACAAGGACAGCTACGAGCAGTACTTC.

This clonotype showed up many times. The rearrangement uses TRBV18 and TRBJ1-5; tentatively, D is TRBD1 (5 bases). Germline V gene data show CDR1 as KGHSH and CDR2 as LQKENI. V dropped 0 bases and J dropped 7 bases, with 13 bases sitting between them. This CDR3 is 15 amino acids long. The CDR3 DNA follows: TGTGCCAGCTCACCACCGGCAGGGTGGGACCAGCCCCAGCATTTT. Translation: CASSPPAGWDQPQHF.

V usage is TRBV29-1 and J usage is TRBJ2-1; TRBD2 aligns across 7 bases. The tail of the sequence fits TRBJ2-7 better, so the J call may be wrong. Looked up from germline, CDR1 is SQVTM and CDR2 is ANQGSEA. The length of the CDR3 is 14 residues. CDR3 in amino acids: CSDLSGSSYNEQYF. Written as DNA, the CDR3 is TGCAGCGACCTTAGCGGGTCTTCCTACAATGAGCAGTACTTC.

With regard to this clonotype: It may be a read error: a sequence one base away is much more abundant. The gene calls are TRBV7-2 and TRBJ1-3, with D unclear. This CDR3 is built from 16 residues. The V gene lost 6 bases and the J gene lost 2 bases, with 17 bases spanning the gap. Germline V CDR1 and CDR2: SGHTA, FQGNSA. Written as DNA, the CDR3 is TGTGCCAGCAGTGACGGGCTGTGGAGCACTGGAAACACCATATATTTT. Translation: CASSDGLWSTGNTIYF. The variable domain in full, completed from reference TRBV7-2 and TRBJ1-3, reads GAGVSQSPSNKVTEKGKDVELRCDPISGHTALYWYRQSLGQGLEFLIYFQGNSAPDKSGLPSDRFSAERTGGSVSTLTIQRTQQEDSAVYLCASSDGLWSTGNTIYFGEGSWLTVV.

The rearrangement links TRBV6-2 or TRBV6-3 to TRBJ2-1; D is unclear. Germline CDR1 reads MNHEY; CDR2 reads SVGEGT. The V and J ends lost 2 bases and 2 bases respectively, with 10 bases between them. The CDR3 has 15 amino acids. The DNA of the CDR3 is TGTGCCAGCAGTTACCTTTCCCCAACCTACAATGAGCAGTTCTTC. It encodes CASSYLSPTYNEQFF.

Many counts were recorded for this clonotype. The V call is TRBV18, the J call TRBJ2-2; D gene unclear. CDR1 and CDR2 from the germline V gene are KGHSH and LQKENI. V was shortened by 3 bases and J by 4 bases, with 9 bases between the two germline ends. There are 14 residues in the CDR3. CDR3 protein: CASSPSRGTGELFF. As DNA, the CDR3 is TGTGCCAGCTCACCTAGCCGAGGCACCGGGGAGCTGTTTTTT.

The chain couples TRBV6-2 or TRBV6-3 to TRBJ2-7; 9 bases agree with TRBD1. CDR3 length: 16 amino acids. Germline V gene data show CDR1 as MNHEY and CDR2 as SVGEGT. The trim removed 8 bases at V and 1 base at J, leaving 12 bases unmatched. The CDR3 spells CASEGGPGTGSYEQYF. The DNA of the CDR3 is TGTGCCAGCGAGGGGGGGCCCGGGACAGGGTCCTACGAGCAGTACTTC.

The table lists this clonotype with many counts. The genes are TRBV15 and TRBJ1-1; 7 bases align to TRBD1. The germline V gene encodes CDR1 LNHNV and CDR2 YYDKDF (reference sequence). Unmatched junction bases numbered 7, after V lost 1 base and J lost 5 bases. This CDR3 spans 15 amino acids. The CDR3 reads CATSRGGGGQTEAFF. CDR3 bases: TGTGCCACCAGCAGAGGGGGGGGGGGACAGACTGAAGCTTTCTTT.

A word on this clonotype: A clone one base away is much larger, so this may be a read error. The rearrangement uses TRBV12-3 or TRBV12-4 and TRBJ2-7; perhaps TRBD2 as D (6 bases). This CDR3 has 15 amino acids. The CDR3 DNA follows: TGTGCCAGCAGTTTTGGGGTCCGGGGGACCTACGAGCGGTACTTC. Translating gives CASSFGVRGTYERYF.

J is TRBJ2-7 and V is TRBV14; D gene unclear. The length of the CDR3 is 13 residues. Trimming removed 0 bases from V and 7 bases from J, with 10 bases in between. Germline CDR1 SGHDN, CDR2 FVKESK. The DNA for the CDR3 is TGTGCCAGCAGCCAAGAATGGGGTGGGGAGCAGTACTTC. Translation: CASSQEWGGEQYF.

The chain is built from TRBV20-1 and TRBJ2-3, with 8 nucleotides matching TRBD2. V was clipped by 6 bases and J by 5 bases; unmatched bases: 10. The CDR3 contains 14 residues. The V gene's germline CDR1 is DFQATT and CDR2 SNEGSKA (reference sequence). CDR3 sequence reads: CSALTSGSRDTQYF. Written as DNA, the CDR3 is TGCAGTGCACTCACGAGCGGGAGCCGAGATACGCAGTATTTT.

The sample holds many counts of this clonotype. The J gene is TRBJ2-1, the V gene TRBV20-1; D possibly corresponds to TRBD1 (6 bases). The CDR3 runs to 13 residues. V lost 1 base to trimming and J lost 8 bases, with 12 bases between them. The germline V gene encodes CDR1 DFQATT and CDR2 SNEGSKA (reference sequence). In nucleotides, the CDR3 is TGCAGTGCTAGAGGAACAGGGATCCATGAGCAGTTCTTC. Its protein is CSARGTGIHEQFF.

In this sample, this clonotype turned up many times. The rearrangement links TRBV12-3 or TRBV12-4 to TRBJ1-2; the match to TRBD1 covers 7 bases. The CDR3 totals 17 residues. J lost 2 bases, V lost 5 bases, and 14 bases had no gene match. CDR3 in DNA: TGTGCCAGCAGTCCAAGGGACAGTCCTAACTTAAACTATGGCTACACCTTC. Translated: CASSPRDSPNLNYGYTF.